Listed below are T cell receptor beta chains from one sample, sequenced in a study of CD8+CD57+ T cells in acquired aplastic anemia. Each CDR3 protein gets one entry after TCRdb re-called the reads with MiXCR. The top ten hold more than 0.95% of the sample, which has about 170,000 distinct CDR3 sequences, 40% to 50% seen once. Material: sorted CD4+, CD8+, or CD8+CD57+ T cells (not recorded which) from PBMCs. Receptor source: a human donor with aplastic anemia. Both conserved end residues are part of each CDR3. Fields, in order: CDR3 DNA, CDR3 protein, J gene, clone size, D gene, V gene. A D gene is named only where the DNA matches it firmly. Clone size appears in some rows only: once, few, many, or a class for an expanded clone.

TGTGCCAGCAGCTCGACAGGGACATTTAAATCACCCCTCCACTTT,CASSSTGTFKSPLHF,TRBJ1-6,once,TRBD1,TRBV11-2
TGTGCCAGCAGCCAGCGACAGGGGACAAATTCACCCCTCCACTTT,CASSQRQGTNSPLHF,TRBJ1-6,once,TRBD1,TRBV11-2
TGTGCCAGCAGCCTGGATAGACTAGCGGGGGCCTACAATGAGCAGTTCTTC,CASSLDRLAGAYNEQFF,TRBJ2-1,few,TRBD2,TRBV14
TGTGCCAGCAGTTTCATCCCAGTTAACACTGAAGCTTTCTTT,CASSFIPVNTEAFF,TRBJ1-1,many,-,TRBV12-3/TRBV12-4
TGTGCCAGCAGCCAAGAGGGGGGTAGGCACAATGAGCAGTTCTTC,CASSQEGGRHNEQFF,TRBJ2-1,many,-,TRBV3-1
TGTGCCAGCAGCCCACTAAAATCAGGGTCGGCTAATGAAAAACTGTTTTTT,CASSPLKSGSANEKLFF,TRBJ1-4,-,-,TRBV7-9
TGTGCCACCAGTGCCGACAGTCGGGCCGGGGAGCTGTTTTTT,CATSADSRAGELFF,TRBJ2-2,few,-,TRBV24-1
TGTGCCAGCTCTCCACAGGGAAGCTTTCAGCCCCAGCATTTT,CASSPQGSFQPQHF,TRBJ1-5,few,-,TRBV2
TGTGCCAGCTCACCGGGGAAGCAGGGGACAAATACGCAGTATTTT,CASSPGKQGTNTQYF,TRBJ2-3,-,-,TRBV18
TGTGCCAGCAGCTTGTCCGGGAACACCGCGGGAGATACGCAGTATTTT,CASSLSGNTAGDTQYF,TRBJ2-3,-,-,TRBV5-6
TGTGCCACCAGCAGATCCAGGGACAGGCACCCCTACGAGCAGTACTTC,CATSRSRDRHPYEQYF,TRBJ2-7,-,TRBD1,TRBV15
TGTGCCAGCTCCGACGGGGGGGGGGCGACTGAAGCTTTCTTT,CASSDGGGATEAFF,TRBJ1-1,-,-,TRBV28
TGCAGTGCACCCGGACTAGCAGGGGAGGGGCAGTTCTTC,CSAPGLAGEGQFF,TRBJ2-1,many,TRBD2,TRBV20-1
TGTGCCAGCCGTGAAGGCGGGACAGACTACAATGAGCAGTTCTTC,CASREGGTDYNEQFF,TRBJ2-1,-,-,TRBV19
TGTGCCACCAGCAGAGAGGCAGGTGGGGGCACAGATACGCAGTATTTT,CATSREAGGGTDTQYF,TRBJ2-3,-,-,TRBV15
TGTGCCAGCGCTGGCGCGGGAGGGAACGGCGAGCAGTACTTC,CASAGAGGNGEQYF,TRBJ2-7,-,TRBD2,TRBV7-6
TGCAGTGCTAGAGATCAAGGAGCCAGCATAGGAGAGACCCAGTACTTC,CSARDQGASIGETQYF,TRBJ2-5,few,-,TRBV20-1
TGTGCCAGCAGCTTAGGACCGAGCGCTAATGAGCAGTTCTTC,CASSLGPSANEQFF,TRBJ2-1,once,-,TRBV11-2
TGCAGTGCTAGAGATGGGGACTCCTTTTTCGAGGAGCAGTACTTC,CSARDGDSFFEEQYF,TRBJ2-7,few,-,TRBV20-1
TGTGCCAGCAGTAGCGGGGGGAACAATGAGCAGTTCTTC,CASSSGGNNEQFF,TRBJ2-1,-,TRBD2,TRBV12-3/TRBV12-4
TGTGCCAGCAGTTACTCGATTGAGGGAAAACTGTTTTTT,CASSYSIEGKLFF,TRBJ1-4,many,-,TRBV6-5
TGTGCCAGCAGTGTTCAGGGGGGTGGCTACACCTTC,CASSVQGGGYTF,TRBJ1-2,-,TRBD1,TRBV25-1
TGCAGTGCCACCAGTGATTCCGTCGGGGGTAAAACAGATACGCAGTATTTT,CSATSDSVGGKTDTQYF,TRBJ2-3,-,-,TRBV20-1
TGCAGTGCTAGAAGGACAGGGACCTACGAGCAGTACTTC,CSARRTGTYEQYF,TRBJ2-7,many,TRBD1,TRBV20-1
TGTGCCAGCAGTCATGGATTCGGACAGGGTGGGAACACTGAAGCTTTCTTT,CASSHGFGQGGNTEAFF,TRBJ1-1,few,TRBD1,TRBV6-1
TGTGCCACCAGCGCCCGAGGAGGGGTTTCGAATTCACCCCTCCACTTT,CATSARGGVSNSPLHF,TRBJ1-6,-,-,TRBV15
TGTGCCAGCCACGACGGGCCCGTAGCCGAAGCTTTCTTT,CASHDGPVAEAFF,TRBJ1-1,-,-,TRBV6-1
TGTGCCAGCAGCTTAGTCGGCAGGGGGGTTTCTTCACCCCTCCACTTT,CASSLVGRGVSSPLHF,TRBJ1-6,many,TRBD1,TRBV7-3
TGTGCCAGCAGCTTGGGTGTCGGCACAGGGGCTTTCTTT,CASSLGVGTGAFF,TRBJ1-1,-,-,TRBV7-2
TGTGCCATCAGGGGACAGGGGGTTCAGTATGGCTACACCTTC,CAIRGQGVQYGYTF,TRBJ1-2,-,TRBD1,TRBV10-3
TGCAGTGCTAGGCGCGGGGGGGCCTACGAGCAGTACTTC,CSARRGGAYEQYF,TRBJ2-7,few,TRBD2,TRBV20-1
TGTGCCACCAGCAGAGACAGGGGGGAGACCCAGTACTTC,CATSRDRGETQYF,TRBJ2-5,many,TRBD1,TRBV15
TGCGCCAGCAGTGAGACGGACAGGCCGGACCTCTACACCTTC,CASSETDRPDLYTF,TRBJ1-2,-,TRBD1,TRBV10-1
TGCAGTGGCCGCAGTCCCCAGGGGGAAACTGAAGCTTTCTTT,CSGRSPQGETEAFF,TRBJ1-1,-,TRBD1,TRBV20-1
TGTGCCAGCAGCCGGGGGGGGTCCTTTAATGAGCAGTTCTTC,CASSRGGSFNEQFF,TRBJ2-1,-,TRBD2,TRBV3-1
TGTGCCAGCAGCCGTGGGGTAGAAGAGACCCAGTACTTC,CASSRGVEETQYF,TRBJ2-5,many,-,TRBV7-2
TGCAGCGTTTTGACTCGACAGGGGGCTAAGGGATACACCTTC,CSVLTRQGAKGYTF,TRBJ1-2,many,TRBD1,TRBV29-1
TGTGCCAGCAGCCAAGAGACCGGGGACGGCTACACCTTC,CASSQETGDGYTF,TRBJ1-2,many,-,TRBV3-1
TGCAGCGTTGAAGATTCGGTTTGGGGTAGCAACACTGAAGCTTTCTTT,CSVEDSVWGSNTEAFF,TRBJ1-1,-,-,TRBV29-1
TGTGCCATCAGGAAAGAGGGACAGGGAAACGATGAGCAGTTCTTC,CAIRKEGQGNDEQFF,TRBJ2-1,few,TRBD1,TRBV10-3
TGTGCCAGCAGGGTCCCAGCGGGAGGGCCCTACGAGCAGTACTTC,CASRVPAGGPYEQYF,TRBJ2-7,-,TRBD2,TRBV25-1
TGTGCCAGCAGTTACGATCCCCCGAGGGCCTTTCTCCACTACGAGCAGTACTTC,CASSYDPPRAFLHYEQYF,TRBJ2-7,many,-,TRBV6-2/TRBV6-3
TGTGCCAGCAGCTTAGGAAGGGGTGACTATGGCTACACCTTC,CASSLGRGDYGYTF,TRBJ1-2,many,-,TRBV3-1
TGTGCCAGCAGTCCCCCGGGCAGGTACAATGAGCAGTTCTTC,CASSPPGRYNEQFF,TRBJ2-1,many,-,TRBV6-1
TGTGCCAGTAGTTTTAGCGGGAGCCACGAGCAGTACTTC,CASSFSGSHEQYF,TRBJ2-7,-,TRBD2,TRBV19
TGTGCCATCAGTGCCAGGACTAGCGGGGGGTACGAGCAGTACTTC,CAISARTSGGYEQYF,TRBJ2-7,few,TRBD2,TRBV10-3
TGTGCCAGCAGCCAGGATCACGGATGGAGGGTGAATTCACCCCTCCACTTT,CASSQDHGWRVNSPLHF,TRBJ1-6,-,-,TRBV3-1
TGTGCCAGCAGTTACTCGGAGCAGGGGGGTTACGAGCAGTACTTC,CASSYSEQGGYEQYF,TRBJ2-7,many,-,TRBV6-6
TGTGCCGTCAGTGAGTGGGACAGGTCCTGTGGCTACACCTTC,CAVSEWDRSCGYTF,TRBJ1-2,-,TRBD1,TRBV10-3
TGTGCCACCAGCGGGTCGAGAGGGTCCGAGCAGTACTTC,CATSGSRGSEQYF,TRBJ2-7,once,-,TRBV15
TGTGCCAGCAGCTCCGGGACAGGTTACTACAAGCAGTACTTC,CASSSGTGYYKQYF,TRBJ2-7,many,TRBD1,TRBV7-2
TGCGCCAGCAGCACTCTAGCGGGAGGAGGCAATGAGCAGTTCTTC,CASSTLAGGGNEQFF,TRBJ2-1,-,TRBD2,TRBV5-1